This T cell receptor (beta chain) was obtained from a study of T-cell reconstitution after alpha-beta-depleted transplantation in children. Findings of the study overall: From newly produced T cells came most of the T-cell counts and diversity one year after transplant. Approximately two months post-transplant, alpha-beta T cells reportedly originated from several hundred expanded graft clones.

This clonotype was recorded at least ten times. Its antigen is still unknown. Germline values: CDR1 SGHRS, CDR2 YFSETQ. The CDR3 is made up of 15 amino acids. V lost 0 bases, J lost 8 bases, and 7 bases stayed unmatched. Unique molecular identifiers were built into the TCRbeta library. In TCRdb, the PCR reads were re-called with MiXCR into one record per CDR3 protein. Of 700,000 to 850,000 distinct CDR3 sequences in the sample, about 15% are singletons; the top ten hold around 4.5%. Sequencing was performed on PBMCs, mostly from graft donor cells, taken 360 days after TCRalphabeta/CD19-depleted stem cell transplant. The clonotype originates from a male patient aged 10 to 17 who had a stem cell transplant for acute lymphoblastic leukemia, so the T cells may come from the graft donor. J is TRBJ1-3 and V is TRBV5-1, with TRBD1 matching 8 bases. CDR3 amino acids: CASSLASQGADTIYF. DNA of the CDR3: TGCGCCAGCAGCTTGGCCAGCCAGGGGGCTGACACCATATATTTT.